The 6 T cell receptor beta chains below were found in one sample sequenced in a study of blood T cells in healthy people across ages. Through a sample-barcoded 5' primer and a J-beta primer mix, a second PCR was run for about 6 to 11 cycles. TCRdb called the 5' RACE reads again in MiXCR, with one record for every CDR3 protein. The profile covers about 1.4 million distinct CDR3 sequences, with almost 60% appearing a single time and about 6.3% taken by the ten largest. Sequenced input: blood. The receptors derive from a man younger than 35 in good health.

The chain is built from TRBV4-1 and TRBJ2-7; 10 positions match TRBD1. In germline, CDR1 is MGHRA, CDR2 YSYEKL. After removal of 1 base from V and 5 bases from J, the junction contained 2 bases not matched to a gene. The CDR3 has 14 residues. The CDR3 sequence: CASSQVGTGDEQYF. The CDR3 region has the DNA TGCGCCAGCAGCCAAGTGGGGACAGGGGACGAGCAGTACTTC.

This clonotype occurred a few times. CDR3 loop: CASSPRTSGSNTGELFF. DNA for the CDR3: TGCGCCAGCAGCCCGAGGACTAGCGGATCGAACACCGGGGAGCTGTTTTTT. This chain joins TRBV4-3 and TRBJ2-2, with TRBD2 identical over 10 bases. Germline V lookup: CDR1 LGHNA, CDR2 YSLEER. J gave up 0 bases and V 4 bases, and 5 bases lay outside the gene matches. The CDR3 has 17 residues.

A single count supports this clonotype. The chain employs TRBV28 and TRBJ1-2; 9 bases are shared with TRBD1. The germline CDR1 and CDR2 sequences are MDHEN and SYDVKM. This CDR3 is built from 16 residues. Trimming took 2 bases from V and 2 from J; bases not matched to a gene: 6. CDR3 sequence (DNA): TGTGCCAGCAGTTTAGAAAAGACAGGGGGGAACTATGGCTACACCTTC. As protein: CASSLEKTGGNYGYTF.

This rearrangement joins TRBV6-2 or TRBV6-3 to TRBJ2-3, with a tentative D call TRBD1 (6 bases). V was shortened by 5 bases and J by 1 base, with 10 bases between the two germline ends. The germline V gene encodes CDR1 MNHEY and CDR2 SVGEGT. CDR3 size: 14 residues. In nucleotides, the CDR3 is TGTGCCAGCAGTCAAGGACAGCGCACAGATACGCAGTATTTT. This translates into CASSQGQRTDTQYF.

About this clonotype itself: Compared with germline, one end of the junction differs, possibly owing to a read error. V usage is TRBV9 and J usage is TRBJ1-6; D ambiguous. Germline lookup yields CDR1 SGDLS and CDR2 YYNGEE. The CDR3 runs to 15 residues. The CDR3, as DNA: TGTGACAGCAGCGTATTTCCGGGAGAAGGATCACCCCTCCACTTT. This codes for CDSSVFPGEGSPLHF.

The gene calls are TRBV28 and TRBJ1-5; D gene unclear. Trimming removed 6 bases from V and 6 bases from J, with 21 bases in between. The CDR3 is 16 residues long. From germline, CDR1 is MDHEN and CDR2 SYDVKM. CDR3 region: CASSPQFGGVAQPQHF. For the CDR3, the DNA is TGTGCCAGCAGCCCACAATTCGGAGGCGTAGCTCAGCCCCAGCATTTT. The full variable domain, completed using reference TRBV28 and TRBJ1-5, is DVKVTQSSRYLVKRTGEKVFLECVQDMDHENMFWYRQDPGLGLRLIYFSYDVKMKEKGDIPEGYSVSREKKERFSLILESASTNQTSMYLCASSPQFGGVAQPQHFGDGTRLSIL.